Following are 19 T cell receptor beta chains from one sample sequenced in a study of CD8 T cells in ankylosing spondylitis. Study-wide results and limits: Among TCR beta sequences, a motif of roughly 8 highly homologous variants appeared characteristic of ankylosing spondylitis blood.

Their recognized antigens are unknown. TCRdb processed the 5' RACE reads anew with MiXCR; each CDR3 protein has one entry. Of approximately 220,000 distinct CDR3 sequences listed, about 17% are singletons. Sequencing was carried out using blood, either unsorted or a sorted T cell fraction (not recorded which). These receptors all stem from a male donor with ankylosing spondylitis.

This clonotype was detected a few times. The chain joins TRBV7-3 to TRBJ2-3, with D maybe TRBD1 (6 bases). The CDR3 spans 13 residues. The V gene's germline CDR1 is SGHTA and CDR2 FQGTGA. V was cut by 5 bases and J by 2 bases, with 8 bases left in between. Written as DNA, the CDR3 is TGTGCCAGCAGCCGGGACAACACAGATACGCAGTATTTT. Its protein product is CASSRDNTDTQYF.

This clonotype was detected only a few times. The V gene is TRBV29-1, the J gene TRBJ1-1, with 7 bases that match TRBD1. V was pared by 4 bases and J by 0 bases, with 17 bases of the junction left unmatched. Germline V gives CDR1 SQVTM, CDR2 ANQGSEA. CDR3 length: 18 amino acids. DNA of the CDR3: TGCAGCGTTGCCGACCTTACTACAGGGGCCACTATGAACACTGAAGCTTTCTTT. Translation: CSVADLTTGATMNTEAFF. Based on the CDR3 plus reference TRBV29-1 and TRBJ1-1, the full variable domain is SAVISQKPSRDICQRGTSLTIQCQVDSQVTMMFWYRQQPGQSLTLIATANQGSEATYESGFVIDKFPISRPNLTFSTLTVSNMSPEDSSIYLCSVADLTTGATMNTEAFFGQGTRLTVV.

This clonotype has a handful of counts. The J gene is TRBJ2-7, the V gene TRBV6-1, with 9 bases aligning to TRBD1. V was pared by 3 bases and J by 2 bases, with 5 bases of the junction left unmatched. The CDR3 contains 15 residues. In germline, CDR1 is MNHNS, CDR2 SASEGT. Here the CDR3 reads CASSEYGTGPYEQYF. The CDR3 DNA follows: TGTGCCAGCAGTGAGTATGGGACAGGGCCCTACGAGCAGTACTTC.

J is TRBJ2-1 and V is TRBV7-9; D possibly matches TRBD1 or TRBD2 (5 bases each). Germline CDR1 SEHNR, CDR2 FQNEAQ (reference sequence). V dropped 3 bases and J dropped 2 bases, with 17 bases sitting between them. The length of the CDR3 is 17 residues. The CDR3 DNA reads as TGTGCCAGCAGCTTGTACTACCGGGACGGACCCTACAATGAGCAGTTCTTC. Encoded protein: CASSLYYRDGPYNEQFF.

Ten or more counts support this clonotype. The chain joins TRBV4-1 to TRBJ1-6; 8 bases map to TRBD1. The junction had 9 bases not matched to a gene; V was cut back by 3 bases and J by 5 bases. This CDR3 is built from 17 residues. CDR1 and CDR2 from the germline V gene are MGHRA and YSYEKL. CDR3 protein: CASSHPDRDGDNSPLHF. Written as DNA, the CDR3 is TGCGCCAGCAGCCACCCGGACAGGGATGGTGATAATTCACCCCTCCACTTT.

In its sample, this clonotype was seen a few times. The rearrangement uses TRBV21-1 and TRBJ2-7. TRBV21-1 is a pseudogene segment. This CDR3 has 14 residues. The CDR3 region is CASRRPDSSYEQYF. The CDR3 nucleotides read TGTGCCAGCAGACGACCGGACAGTTCCTACGAGCAGTACTTC.

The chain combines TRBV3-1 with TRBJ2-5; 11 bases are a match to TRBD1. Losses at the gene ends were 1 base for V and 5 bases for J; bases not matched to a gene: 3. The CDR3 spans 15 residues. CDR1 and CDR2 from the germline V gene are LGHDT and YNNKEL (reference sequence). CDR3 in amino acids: CASSQGTGGWETQYF. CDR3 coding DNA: TGTGCCAGCAGCCAAGGGACAGGGGGCTGGGAGACCCAGTACTTC.

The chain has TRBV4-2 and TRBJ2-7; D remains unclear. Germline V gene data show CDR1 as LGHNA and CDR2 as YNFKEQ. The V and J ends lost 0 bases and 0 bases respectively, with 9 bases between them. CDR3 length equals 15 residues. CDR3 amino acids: CASSQDGSSSYEQYF. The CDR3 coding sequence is TGTGCCAGCAGCCAAGATGGATCGAGCTCCTACGAGCAGTACTTC.

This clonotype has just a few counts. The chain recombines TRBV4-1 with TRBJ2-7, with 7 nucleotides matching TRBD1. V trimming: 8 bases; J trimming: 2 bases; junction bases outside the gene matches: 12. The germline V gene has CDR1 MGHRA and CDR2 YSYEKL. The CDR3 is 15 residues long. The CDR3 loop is CASSQTSTGTYEQYF. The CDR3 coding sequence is TGCGCCAGCTCACAGACTTCGACAGGGACCTACGAGCAGTACTTC.

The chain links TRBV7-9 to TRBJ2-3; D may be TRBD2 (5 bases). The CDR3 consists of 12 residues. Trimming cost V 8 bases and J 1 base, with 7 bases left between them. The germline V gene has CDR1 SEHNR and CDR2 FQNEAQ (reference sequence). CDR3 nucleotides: TGTGCCAGCGCGGAGGGCACAGATACGCAGTATTTT. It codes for CASAEGTDTQYF.

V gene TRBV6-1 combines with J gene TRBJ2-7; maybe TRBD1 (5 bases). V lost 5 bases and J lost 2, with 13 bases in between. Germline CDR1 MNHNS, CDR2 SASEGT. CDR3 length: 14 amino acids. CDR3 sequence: CASSSTRAPYEQYF. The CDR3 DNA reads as TGTGCCAGCAGTAGCACCAGGGCTCCCTACGAGCAGTACTTC.

For the CDR3, the DNA is TGTGCCTGGAGTTCACAGGGGGCCTACTATGGCTACACCTTC. Amino acid sequence: CAWSSQGAYYGYTF. The chain is built from TRBV30 and TRBJ1-2; 9 bases are a match to TRBD1. CDR1 and CDR2 (germline): GTSNPN, SVGIG (reference sequence). V lost 2 bases, J lost 3 bases, and 4 bases stayed unmatched. The CDR3 contains 14 residues.

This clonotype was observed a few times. The CDR3 loop is CSALGSGRSNEQFF. Written as DNA, the CDR3 is TGCAGCGCGCTGGGTAGCGGGAGGAGCAATGAGCAGTTCTTC. J is TRBJ2-1 and V is TRBV29-1, with 10 nucleotides matching TRBD2. This CDR3 is built from 14 residues. V shed 7 bases, J shed 6 bases, and the junction held 9 bases outside the gene matches. The germline V gene has CDR1 SQVTM and CDR2 ANQGSEA.

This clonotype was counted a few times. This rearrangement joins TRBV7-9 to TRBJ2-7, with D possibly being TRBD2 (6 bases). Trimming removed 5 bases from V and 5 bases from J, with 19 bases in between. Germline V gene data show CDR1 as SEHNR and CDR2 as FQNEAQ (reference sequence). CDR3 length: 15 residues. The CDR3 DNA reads TGTGCCAGCAGCCCTCCGGCCTCCCGGGGGAACGAGCAGTACTTC. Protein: CASSPPASRGNEQYF.

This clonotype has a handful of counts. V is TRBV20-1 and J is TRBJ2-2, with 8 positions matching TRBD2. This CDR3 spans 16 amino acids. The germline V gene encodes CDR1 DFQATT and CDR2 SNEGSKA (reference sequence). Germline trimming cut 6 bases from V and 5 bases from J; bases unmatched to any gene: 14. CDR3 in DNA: TGCAGTGCATTGGACCCGGGACTAGGGGGAACCGGGGAGCTGTTTTTT. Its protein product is CSALDPGLGGTGELFF.

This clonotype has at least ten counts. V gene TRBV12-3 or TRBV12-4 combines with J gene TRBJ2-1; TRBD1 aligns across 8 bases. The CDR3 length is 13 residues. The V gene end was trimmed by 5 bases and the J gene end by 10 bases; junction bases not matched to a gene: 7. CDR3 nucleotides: TGTGCCAGCAGTCCCCAGGGGGCCAGGGAGCAGTTCTTC. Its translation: CASSPQGAREQFF.

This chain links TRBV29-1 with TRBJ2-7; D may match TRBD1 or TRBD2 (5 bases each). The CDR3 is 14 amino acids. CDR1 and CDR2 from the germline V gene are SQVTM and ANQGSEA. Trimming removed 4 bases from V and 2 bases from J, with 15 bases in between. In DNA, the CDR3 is TGCAGCGTTGGCCCCGGGACCGGCACCTACGAGCAGTACTTC. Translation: CSVGPGTGTYEQYF.

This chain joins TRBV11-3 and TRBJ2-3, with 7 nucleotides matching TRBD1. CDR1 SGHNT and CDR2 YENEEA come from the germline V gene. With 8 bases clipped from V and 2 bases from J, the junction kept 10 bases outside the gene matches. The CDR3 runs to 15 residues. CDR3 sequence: CASSARTGYTDTQYF. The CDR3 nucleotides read TGTGCCAGCTCCGCCCGGACAGGCTACACAGATACGCAGTATTTT.

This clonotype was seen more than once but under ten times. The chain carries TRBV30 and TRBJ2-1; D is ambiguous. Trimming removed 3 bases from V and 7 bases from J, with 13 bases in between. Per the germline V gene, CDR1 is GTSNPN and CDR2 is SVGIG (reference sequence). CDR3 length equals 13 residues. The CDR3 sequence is CAWRARNWNEQFF. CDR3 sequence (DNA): TGTGCCTGGAGAGCTAGAAATTGGAATGAGCAGTTCTTC. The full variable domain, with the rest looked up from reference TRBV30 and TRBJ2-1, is SQTIHQWPATLVQPVGSPLSLECTVEGTSNPNLYWYRQAAGRGLQLLFYSVGIGQISSEVPQNLSASRPQDRQFILSSKKLLLSDSGFYLCAWRARNWNEQFFGPGTRLTVL.